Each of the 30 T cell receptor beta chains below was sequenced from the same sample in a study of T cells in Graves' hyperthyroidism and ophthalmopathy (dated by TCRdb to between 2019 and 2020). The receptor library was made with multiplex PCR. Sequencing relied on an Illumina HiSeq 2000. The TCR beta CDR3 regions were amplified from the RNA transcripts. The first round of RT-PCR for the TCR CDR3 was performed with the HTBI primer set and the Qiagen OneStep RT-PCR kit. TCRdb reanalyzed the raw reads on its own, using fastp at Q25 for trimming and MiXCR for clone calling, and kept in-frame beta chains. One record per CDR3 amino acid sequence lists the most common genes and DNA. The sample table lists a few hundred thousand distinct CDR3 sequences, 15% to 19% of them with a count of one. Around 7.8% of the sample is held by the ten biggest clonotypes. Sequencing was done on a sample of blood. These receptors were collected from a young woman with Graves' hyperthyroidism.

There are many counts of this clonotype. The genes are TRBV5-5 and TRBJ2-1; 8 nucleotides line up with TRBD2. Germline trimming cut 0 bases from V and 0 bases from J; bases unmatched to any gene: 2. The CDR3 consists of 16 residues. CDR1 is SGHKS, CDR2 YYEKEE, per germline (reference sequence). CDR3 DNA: TGTGCCAGCAGCTTGGTAGCGGGAACCTCCTACAATGAGCAGTTCTTC. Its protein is CASSLVAGTSYNEQFF.

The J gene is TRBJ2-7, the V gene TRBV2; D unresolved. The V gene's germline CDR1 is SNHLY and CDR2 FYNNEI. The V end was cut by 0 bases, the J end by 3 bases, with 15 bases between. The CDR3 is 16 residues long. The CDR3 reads CASSEALSARFYEQYF. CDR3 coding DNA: TGTGCCAGCAGTGAAGCCCTTTCTGCTAGATTCTACGAGCAGTACTTC.

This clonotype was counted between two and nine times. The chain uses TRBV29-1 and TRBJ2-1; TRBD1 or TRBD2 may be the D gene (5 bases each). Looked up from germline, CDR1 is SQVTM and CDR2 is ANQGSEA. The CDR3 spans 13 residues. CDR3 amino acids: CTSSGRWGNEQFF. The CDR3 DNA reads TGCACTTCGAGCGGAAGGTGGGGGAATGAGCAGTTCTTC.

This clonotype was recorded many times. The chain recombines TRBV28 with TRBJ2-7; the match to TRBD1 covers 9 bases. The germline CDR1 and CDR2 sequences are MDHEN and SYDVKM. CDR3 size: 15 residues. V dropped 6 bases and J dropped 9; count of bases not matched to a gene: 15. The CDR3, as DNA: TGTGCCAGCAGCCTAGTCGTAGGACAGGGGCATGTGCAGTACTTC. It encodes CASSLVVGQGHVQYF.

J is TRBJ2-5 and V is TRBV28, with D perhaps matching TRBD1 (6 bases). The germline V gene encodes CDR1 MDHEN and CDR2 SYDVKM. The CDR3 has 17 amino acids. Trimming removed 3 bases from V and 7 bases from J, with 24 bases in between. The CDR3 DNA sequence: TGTGCCAGCAGTTTCACCCACGCCCAGGGGCTAGATGGGACCCAGTACTTC. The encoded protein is CASSFTHAQGLDGTQYF. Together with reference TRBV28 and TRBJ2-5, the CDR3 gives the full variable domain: DVKVTQSSRYLVKRTGEKVFLECVQDMDHENMFWYRQDPGLGLRLIYFSYDVKMKEKGDIPEGYSVSREKKERFSLILESASTNQTSMYLCASSFTHAQGLDGTQYFGPGTRLLVL.

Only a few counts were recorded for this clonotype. CDR3 residues: CAITPGTVNTEAFF. CDR3 coding DNA: TGTGCCATCACCCCAGGGACAGTGAACACTGAAGCTTTCTTT. The genes are TRBV10-3 and TRBJ1-1; 7 positions match TRBD1. CDR1 is ENHRY, CDR2 SYGVKD, per germline. With 7 bases clipped from V and 0 bases from J, the junction kept 5 bases outside the gene matches. The length of the CDR3 is 14 residues.

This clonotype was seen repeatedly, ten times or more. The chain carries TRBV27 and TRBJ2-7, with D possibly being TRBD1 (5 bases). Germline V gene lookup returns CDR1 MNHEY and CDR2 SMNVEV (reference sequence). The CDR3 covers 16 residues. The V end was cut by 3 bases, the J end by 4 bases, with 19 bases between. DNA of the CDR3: TGTGCCAGCAGTTTGGTACCAGGGCAGGGTGGTTACGAGCAGTACTTC. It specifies CASSLVPGQGGYEQYF.

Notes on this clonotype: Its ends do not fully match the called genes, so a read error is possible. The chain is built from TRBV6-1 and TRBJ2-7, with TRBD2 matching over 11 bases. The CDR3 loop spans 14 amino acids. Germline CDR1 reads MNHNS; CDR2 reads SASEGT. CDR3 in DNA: TGTGCCGGCAGCTTTAGCGGGAGGGCCGGCGAGCAGTACTTC. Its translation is CAGSFSGRAGEQYF.

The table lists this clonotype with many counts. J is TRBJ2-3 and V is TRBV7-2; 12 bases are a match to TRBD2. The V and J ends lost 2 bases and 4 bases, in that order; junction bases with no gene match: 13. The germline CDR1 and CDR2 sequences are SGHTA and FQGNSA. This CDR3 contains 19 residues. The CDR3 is CASSLRTSGIGRRSDTQYF. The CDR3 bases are TGTGCCAGCAGCTTAAGGACTAGCGGGATCGGTCGGCGCTCAGATACGCAGTATTTT.

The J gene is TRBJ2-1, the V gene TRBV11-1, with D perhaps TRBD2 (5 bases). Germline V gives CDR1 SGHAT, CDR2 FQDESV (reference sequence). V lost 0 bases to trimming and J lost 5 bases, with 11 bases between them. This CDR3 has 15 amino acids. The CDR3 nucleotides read TGTGCCAGCAGCTTAGCGGGAGAACGGAACAATGAGCAGTTCTTC. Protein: CASSLAGERNNEQFF.

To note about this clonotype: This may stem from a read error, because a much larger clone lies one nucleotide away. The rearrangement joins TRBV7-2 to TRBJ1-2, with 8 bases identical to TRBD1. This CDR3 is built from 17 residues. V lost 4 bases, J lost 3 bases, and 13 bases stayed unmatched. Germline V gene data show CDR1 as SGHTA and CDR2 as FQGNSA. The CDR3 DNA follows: TGTGCCAGCAGCTCATACAGGGGGGGCTCTGCTTACTATGGCTACACCTTC. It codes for CASSSYRGGSAYYGYTF.

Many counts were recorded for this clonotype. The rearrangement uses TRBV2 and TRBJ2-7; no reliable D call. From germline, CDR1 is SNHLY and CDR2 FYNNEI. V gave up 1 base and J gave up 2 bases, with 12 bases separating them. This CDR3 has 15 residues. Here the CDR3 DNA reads TGTGCCAGCAGTGAAGGCAGTAGACTTACCTACGAGCAGTACTTC. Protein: CASSEGSRLTYEQYF. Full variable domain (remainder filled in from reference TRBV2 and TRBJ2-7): EPEVTQTPSHQVTQMGQEVILRCVPISNHLYFYWYRQILGQKVEFLVSFYNNEISEKSEIFDDQFSVERPDGSNFTLKIRSTKLEDSAMYFCASSEGSRLTYEQYFGPGTRLTVT.

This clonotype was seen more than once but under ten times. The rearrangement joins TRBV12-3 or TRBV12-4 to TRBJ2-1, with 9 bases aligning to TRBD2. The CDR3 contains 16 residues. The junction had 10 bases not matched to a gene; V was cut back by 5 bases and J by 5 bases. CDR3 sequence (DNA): TGTGCCAGCAGTCGCTCACCTAGCGGGATCAACAATGAGCAGTTCTTC. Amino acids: CASSRSPSGINNEQFF.

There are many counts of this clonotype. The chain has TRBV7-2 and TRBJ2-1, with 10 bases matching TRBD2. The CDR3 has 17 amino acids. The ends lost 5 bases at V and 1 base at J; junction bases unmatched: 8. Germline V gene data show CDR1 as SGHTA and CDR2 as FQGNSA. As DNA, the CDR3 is TGTGCCAGCAGCGTGGGGACTAGCGTTAAGTCCTACAATGAGCAGTTCTTC. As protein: CASSVGTSVKSYNEQFF.

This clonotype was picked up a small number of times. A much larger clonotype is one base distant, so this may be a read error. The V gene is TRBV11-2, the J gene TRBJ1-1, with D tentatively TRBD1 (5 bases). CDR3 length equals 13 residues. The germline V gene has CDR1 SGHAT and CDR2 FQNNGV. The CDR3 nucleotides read TGTGCCAGCAGCTTATTCATGGACACTGGAGCTTTCTTT. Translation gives CASSLFMDTGAFF. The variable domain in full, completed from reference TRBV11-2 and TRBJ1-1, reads EAGVAQSPRYKIIEKRQSVAFWCNPISGHATLYWYQQILGQGPKLLIQFQNNGVVDDSQLPKDRFSAERLKGVDSTLKIQPAKLEDSAVYLCASSLFMDTGAFFGQGTRLTVV.

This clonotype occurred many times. CDR3 in DNA: TGTGCCACCAGCAGCGCCACCGCTAACAGGGACGGGGCGGCAAAGCAGTTCTTC. It specifies CATSSATANRDGAAKQFF. The V call is TRBV15, the J call TRBJ2-1; tentatively, D is TRBD1 (6 bases). Trimming shortened V by 3 bases and J by 11 bases, and 29 bases separated the two germline ends. From germline, CDR1 is LNHNV and CDR2 YYDKDF (reference sequence). This CDR3 is 18 amino acids long.

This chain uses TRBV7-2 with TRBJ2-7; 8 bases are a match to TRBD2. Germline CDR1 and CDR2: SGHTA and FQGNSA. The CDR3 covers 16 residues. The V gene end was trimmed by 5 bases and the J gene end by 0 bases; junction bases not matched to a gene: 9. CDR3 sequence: CASSPGPSGSSYEQYF. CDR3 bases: TGTGCCAGCAGCCCCGGTCCTAGCGGGTCCTCCTACGAGCAGTACTTC.

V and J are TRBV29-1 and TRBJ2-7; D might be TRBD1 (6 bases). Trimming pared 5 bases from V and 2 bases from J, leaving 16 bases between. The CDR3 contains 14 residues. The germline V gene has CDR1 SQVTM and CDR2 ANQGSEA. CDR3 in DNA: TGCAGCGTTTCCACAGGGCCGTTTACCTACGAGCAGTACTTC. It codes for CSVSTGPFTYEQYF.

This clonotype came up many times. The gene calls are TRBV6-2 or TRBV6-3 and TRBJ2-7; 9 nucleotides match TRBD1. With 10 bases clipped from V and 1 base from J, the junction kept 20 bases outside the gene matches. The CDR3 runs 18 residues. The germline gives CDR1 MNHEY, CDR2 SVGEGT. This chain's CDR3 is CAITKDRGLAATSYEQYF. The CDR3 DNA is TGTGCCATAACAAAGGACAGGGGCCTAGCGGCAACATCCTACGAGCAGTACTTC.

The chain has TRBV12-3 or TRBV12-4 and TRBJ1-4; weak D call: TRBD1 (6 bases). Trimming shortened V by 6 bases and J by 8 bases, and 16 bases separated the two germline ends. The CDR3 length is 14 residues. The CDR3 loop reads CASRRPGVGEKLFF. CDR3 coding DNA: TGTGCCAGCAGACGACCAGGGGTCGGGGAAAAACTGTTTTTT.

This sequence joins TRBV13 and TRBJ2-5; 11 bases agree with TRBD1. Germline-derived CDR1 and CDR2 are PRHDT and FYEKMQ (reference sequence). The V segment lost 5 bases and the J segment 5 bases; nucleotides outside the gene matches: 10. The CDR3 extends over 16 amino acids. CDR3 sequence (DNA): TGTGCCAGCAGCGCCACCGGGACAGGGGGTCAGGAGACCCAGTACTTC. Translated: CASSATGTGGQETQYF.

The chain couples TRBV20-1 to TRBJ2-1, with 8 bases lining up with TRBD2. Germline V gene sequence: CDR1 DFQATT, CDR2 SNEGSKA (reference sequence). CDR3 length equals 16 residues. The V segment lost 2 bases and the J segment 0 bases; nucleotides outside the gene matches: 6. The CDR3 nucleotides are TGCAGTGCTAGACATCGAAGCGGGAGCTCCTACAATGAGCAGTTCTTC. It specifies CSARHRSGSSYNEQFF.

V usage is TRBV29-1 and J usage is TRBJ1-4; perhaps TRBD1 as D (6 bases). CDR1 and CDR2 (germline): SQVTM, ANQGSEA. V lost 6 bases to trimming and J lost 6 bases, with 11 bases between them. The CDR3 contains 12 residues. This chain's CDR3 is CSVVQGDEKLFF. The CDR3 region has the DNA TGCAGCGTCGTACAGGGTGATGAAAAACTGTTTTTT.

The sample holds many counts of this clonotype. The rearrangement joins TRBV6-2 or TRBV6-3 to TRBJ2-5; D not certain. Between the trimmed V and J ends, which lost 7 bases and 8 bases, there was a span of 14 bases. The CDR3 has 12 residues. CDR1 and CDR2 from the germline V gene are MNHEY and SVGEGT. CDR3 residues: CASTDTVTTQYF. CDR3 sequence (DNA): TGTGCCAGCACCGACACAGTTACCACCCAGTACTTC.

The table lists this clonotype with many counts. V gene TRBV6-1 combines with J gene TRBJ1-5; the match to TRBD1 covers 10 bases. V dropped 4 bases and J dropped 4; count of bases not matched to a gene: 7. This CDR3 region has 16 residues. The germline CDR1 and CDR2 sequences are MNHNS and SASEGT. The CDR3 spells CASSGEDRGVNQPQHF. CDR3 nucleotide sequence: TGTGCCAGCAGTGGGGAGGACAGGGGGGTTAATCAGCCCCAGCATTTT.

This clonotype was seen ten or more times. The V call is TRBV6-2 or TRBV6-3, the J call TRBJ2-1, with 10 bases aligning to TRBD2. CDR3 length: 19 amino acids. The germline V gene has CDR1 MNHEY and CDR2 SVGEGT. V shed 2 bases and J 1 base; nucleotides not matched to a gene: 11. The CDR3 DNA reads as TGTGCCAGCAGTTACGTGGCTAGCGGGAGTTTCAGGTCCTACAATGAGCAGTTCTTC. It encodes CASSYVASGSFRSYNEQFF.

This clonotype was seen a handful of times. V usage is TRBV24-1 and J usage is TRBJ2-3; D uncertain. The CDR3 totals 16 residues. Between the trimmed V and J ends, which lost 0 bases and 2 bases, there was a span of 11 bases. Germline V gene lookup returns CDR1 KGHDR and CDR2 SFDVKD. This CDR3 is CATSDLSNFDTDTQYF. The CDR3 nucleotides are TGTGCCACCAGTGATTTGTCCAATTTCGACACAGATACGCAGTATTTT.

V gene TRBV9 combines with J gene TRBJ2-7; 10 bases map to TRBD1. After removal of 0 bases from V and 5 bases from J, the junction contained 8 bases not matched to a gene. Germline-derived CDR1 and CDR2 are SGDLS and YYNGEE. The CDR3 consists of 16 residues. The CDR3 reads CASSVAQGQGTDEQYF. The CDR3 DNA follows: TGTGCCAGCAGCGTAGCTCAGGGACAGGGGACTGACGAGCAGTACTTC.

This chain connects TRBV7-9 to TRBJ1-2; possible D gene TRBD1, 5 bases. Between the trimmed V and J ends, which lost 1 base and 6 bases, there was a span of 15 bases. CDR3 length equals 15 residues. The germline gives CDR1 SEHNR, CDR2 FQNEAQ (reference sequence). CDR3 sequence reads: CASSLGGFVSHGYTF. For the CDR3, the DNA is TGTGCCAGCAGCTTAGGGGGGTTTGTATCCCATGGCTACACCTTC.

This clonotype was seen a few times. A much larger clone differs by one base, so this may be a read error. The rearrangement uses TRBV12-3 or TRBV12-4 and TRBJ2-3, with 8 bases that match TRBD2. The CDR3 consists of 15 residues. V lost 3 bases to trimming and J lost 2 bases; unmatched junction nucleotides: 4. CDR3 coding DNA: TGTGCCAGCAGTTTTCCTAGCGGGTACACAGATACGCAGTATTTT. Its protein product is CASSFPSGYTDTQYF.